The subject of this entry is one T cell receptor beta chain. This record comes from a study of blood T cell repertoires in COVID-19. Background on the study: Researchers got acute and convalescent COVID-19 samples from the United States, Italy and Spain. PBMCs, B-cell-depleted T cells, or T cells were the source of the cDNA or gDNA that made up the material.

Germline V lookup: CDR1 MNHEY, CDR2 SVGEGT. Between the trimmed V and J ends, which lost 2 bases and 6 bases, there was a span of 10 bases. The CDR3 totals 13 residues. Under the authors' procedure: Nucleated cell number was recorded as an estimate derived from reference gene primer amplification. Sequenced by immunoSEQ multiplex PCR; TCRdb stores in-frame clones only, minus some. The D gene and trimming were derived from the DNA, and the V and J assignments and clone size from that table. The sample consists of a few hundred thousand clones, roughly 85% of them appearing once. This TCR was recovered from a man between 45 and 60 years old with active or convalescent COVID-19. Sequencing was carried out using peripheral blood. The chain uses TRBV6-2 or TRBV6-3 and TRBJ1-2, with D maybe TRBD1 (5 bases). This CDR3 reads CASSYKGADGYTF. CDR3 nucleotide sequence: TGTGCCAGCAGTTACAAAGGGGCCGATGGCTACACCTTC.